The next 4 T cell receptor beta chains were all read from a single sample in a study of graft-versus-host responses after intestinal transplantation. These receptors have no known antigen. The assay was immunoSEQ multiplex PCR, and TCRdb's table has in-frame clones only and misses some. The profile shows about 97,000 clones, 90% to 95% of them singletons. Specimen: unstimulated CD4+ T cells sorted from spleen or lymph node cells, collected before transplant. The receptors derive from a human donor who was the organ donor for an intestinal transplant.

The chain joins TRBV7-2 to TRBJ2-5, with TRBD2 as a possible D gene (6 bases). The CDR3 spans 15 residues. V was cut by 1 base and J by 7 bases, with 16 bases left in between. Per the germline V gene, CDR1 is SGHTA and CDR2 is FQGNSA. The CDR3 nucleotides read TGTGCCAGCAGCTTAGGGCGGGGCGGCCTAGGGACCCAGTACTTC. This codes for CASSLGRGGLGTQYF. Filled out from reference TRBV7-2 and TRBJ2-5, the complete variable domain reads GAGVSQSPSNKVTEKGKDVELRCDPISGHTALYWYRQSLGQGLEFLIYFQGNSAPDKSGLPSDRFSAERTGGSVSTLTIQRTQQEDSAVYLCASSLGRGGLGTQYFGPGTRLLVL.

CDR3 coding DNA: TGTGCCAGCAGCCTCCTGCGCGGGGGGGGCACCGGGGAGCTGTTTTTT. It codes for CASSLLRGGGTGELFF. The chain employs TRBV14 and TRBJ2-2; 9 positions agree with TRBD2. The J segment lost 4 bases and the V segment lost 4 bases, leaving 7 bases of the junction unmatched. Germline V gene data show CDR1 as SGHDN and CDR2 as FVKESK. The CDR3 contains 16 residues.

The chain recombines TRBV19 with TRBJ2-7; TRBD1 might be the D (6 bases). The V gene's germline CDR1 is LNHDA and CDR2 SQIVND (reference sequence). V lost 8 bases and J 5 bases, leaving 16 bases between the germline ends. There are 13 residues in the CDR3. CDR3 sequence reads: CASPRGRGNEQYF. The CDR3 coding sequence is TGTGCCAGTCCAAGAGGCAGGGGTAACGAGCAGTACTTC. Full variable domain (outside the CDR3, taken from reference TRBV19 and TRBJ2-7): DGGITQSPKYLFRKEGQNVTLSCEQNLNHDAMYWYRQDPGQGLRLIYYSQIVNDFQKGDIAEGYSVSREKKESFPLTVTSAQKNPTAFYLCASPRGRGNEQYFGPGTRLTVT.

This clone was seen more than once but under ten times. The DNA of the CDR3 is TGTGCCAGTAGTATCGGGACAGGGCGTAGTGAAGCTTTCTTT. Translating it yields CASSIGTGRSEAFF. J is TRBJ1-1 and V is TRBV19; the match to TRBD1 covers 9 bases. The trim removed 3 bases at V and 7 bases at J, leaving 6 bases unmatched. CDR3 length: 14 residues. Germline lookup yields CDR1 LNHDA and CDR2 SQIVND (reference sequence).